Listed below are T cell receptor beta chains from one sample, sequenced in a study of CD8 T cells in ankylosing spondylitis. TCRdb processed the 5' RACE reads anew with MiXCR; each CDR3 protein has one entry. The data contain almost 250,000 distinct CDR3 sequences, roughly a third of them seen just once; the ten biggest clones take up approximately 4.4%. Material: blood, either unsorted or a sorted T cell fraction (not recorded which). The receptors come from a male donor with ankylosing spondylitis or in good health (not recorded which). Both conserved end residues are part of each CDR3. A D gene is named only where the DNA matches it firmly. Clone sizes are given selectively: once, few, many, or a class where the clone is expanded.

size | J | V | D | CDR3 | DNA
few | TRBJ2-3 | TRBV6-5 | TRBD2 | CASSYWLAGGIGDTQYF | TGTGCCAGCAGTTACTGGCTAGCGGGGGGGATTGGAGATACGCAGTATTTT
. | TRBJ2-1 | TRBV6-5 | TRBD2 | CASSSGLAASYNEQFF | TGTGCCAGCAGTTCGGGACTAGCGGCCTCCTACAATGAGCAGTTCTTC
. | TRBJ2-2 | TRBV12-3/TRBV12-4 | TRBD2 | CASRRGSGELFF | TGTGCCAGCAGGCGGGGGTCCGGGGAGCTGTTTTTT
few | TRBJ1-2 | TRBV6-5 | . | CASSSRENYGYTF | TGTGCCAGCAGTTCGCGGGAGAACTATGGCTACACCTTC
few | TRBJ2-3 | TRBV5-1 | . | CASSLEGNRADTQYF | TGCGCCAGCAGCTTGGAGGGGAATCGGGCAGATACGCAGTATTTT
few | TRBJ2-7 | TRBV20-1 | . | CSAREPRGLYEQYF | TGCAGTGCTAGAGAGCCAAGGGGACTCTACGAGCAGTACTTC
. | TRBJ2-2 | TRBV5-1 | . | CASSLAGKGTGELFF | TGCGCCAGCAGCTTGGCGGGGAAAGGCACCGGGGAGCTGTTTTTT
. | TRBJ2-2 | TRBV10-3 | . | CAMTNTGELFF | TGTGCCATGACGAACACCGGGGAGCTGTTTTTT
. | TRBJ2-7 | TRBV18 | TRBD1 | CASSHRDRDDEQYF | TGTGCCAGCTCCCACCGTGACAGGGACGACGAGCAGTACTTC
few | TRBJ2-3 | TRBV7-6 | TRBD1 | CASSLWDSPDTQYF | TGTGCCAGCAGCTTATGGGACAGTCCAGATACGCAGTATTTT
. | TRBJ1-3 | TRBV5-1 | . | CASSLALSTVSGNTIYF | TGCGCCAGCAGCTTGGCGCTCTCGACAGTCTCTGGAAACACCATATATTTT
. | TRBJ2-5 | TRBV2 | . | CASSRGVRTETQYF | TGTGCCAGCAGTAGGGGAGTGAGGACGGAGACCCAGTACTTC
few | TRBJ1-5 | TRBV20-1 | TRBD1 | CSADVGTGHSNQPQHF | TGCAGTGCCGATGTGGGGACAGGCCATAGCAATCAGCCCCAGCATTTT
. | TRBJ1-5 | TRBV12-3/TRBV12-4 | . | CASSFFGGTGQPQHF | TGTGCCAGCAGTTTTTTTGGGGGTACAGGGCAGCCCCAGCATTTT
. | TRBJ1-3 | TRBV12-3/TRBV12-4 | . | CASSPSGGGNTIYF | TGTGCCAGCAGTCCAAGTGGGGGTGGAAACACCATATATTTT
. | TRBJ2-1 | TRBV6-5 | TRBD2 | CASSYTSGHNNYNEQFF | TGTGCCAGCAGTTACACTAGCGGACACAATAACTACAATGAGCAGTTCTTC
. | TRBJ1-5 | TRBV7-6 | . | CASSLGPMQPQHF | TGTGCCAGCAGCTTAGGGCCTATGCAGCCCCAGCATTTT
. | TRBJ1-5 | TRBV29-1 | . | CSVVASGSGGNQPQHF | TGCAGCGTTGTTGCGTCAGGGTCGGGCGGCAATCAGCCCCAGCATTTT
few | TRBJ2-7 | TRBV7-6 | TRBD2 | CASSSTSGGFYEQYF | TGTGCCAGCAGCTCAACTAGCGGGGGGTTCTACGAGCAGTACTTC
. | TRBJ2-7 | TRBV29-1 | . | CSVEGGRAYEQYF | TGCAGCGTTGAGGGCGGCCGAGCCTACGAGCAGTACTTC
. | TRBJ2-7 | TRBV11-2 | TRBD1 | CASSWGQRDYEQYF | TGTGCCAGCAGCTGGGGACAGCGCGACTACGAGCAGTACTTC
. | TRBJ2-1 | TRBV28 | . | CASSPPRDEQFF | TGTGCCAGCAGCCCCCCCAGGGATGAGCAGTTCTTC
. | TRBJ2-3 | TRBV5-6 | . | CASSLGGRGLTTDTQYF | TGTGCCAGCAGCTTGGGTGGCAGGGGACTCACCACGGATACGCAGTATTTT
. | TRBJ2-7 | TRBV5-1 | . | CASKRGPGTLSYEQYF | TGCGCCAGCAAGCGTGGACCCGGGACACTTTCCTACGAGCAGTACTTC
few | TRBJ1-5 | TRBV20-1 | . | CSATPGIPSNQPQHF | TGCAGTGCTACCCCGGGGATCCCTAGCAATCAGCCCCAGCATTTT
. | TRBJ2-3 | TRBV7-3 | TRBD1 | CASSPGQGSGTQYF | TGTGCCAGCAGCCCCGGACAGGGTTCGGGTACGCAGTATTTT
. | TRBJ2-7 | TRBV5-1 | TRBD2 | CASSLAKLPSGGSYEQYF | TGCGCCAGCAGCTTGGCAAAACTTCCTAGCGGGGGGTCCTACGAGCAGTACTTC
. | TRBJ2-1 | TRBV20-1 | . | CSARDYGQGGEQFF | TGCAGTGCTAGAGATTACGGCCAAGGGGGTGAGCAGTTCTTC
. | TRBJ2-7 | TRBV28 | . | CASSPNSYEQYF | TGTGCCAGCAGTCCCAACTCCTACGAGCAGTACTTC
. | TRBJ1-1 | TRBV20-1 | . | CSAREAGKAFF | TGCAGTGCTAGAGAGGCAGGGAAAGCTTTCTTT
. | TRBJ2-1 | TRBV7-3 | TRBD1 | CASSVSGQAYNEQFF | TGTGCCAGCAGCGTCTCGGGACAGGCCTACAATGAGCAGTTCTTC
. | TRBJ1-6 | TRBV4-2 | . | CASSQEQGQGFYNSPLHF | TGTGCCAGCAGCCAAGAGCAAGGGCAGGGGTTCTATAATTCACCCCTCCACTTT
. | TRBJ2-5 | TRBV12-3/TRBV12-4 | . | CASKASRRETQYF | TGTGCCAGCAAAGCTTCTCGGCGGGAGACCCAGTACTTC
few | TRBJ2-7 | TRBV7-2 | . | CASTTGTYEQYF | TGTGCCAGCACCACCGGGACCTACGAGCAGTACTTC
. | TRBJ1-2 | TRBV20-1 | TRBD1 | CSAGNRGGWGYTF | TGCAGTGCAGGGAACAGGGGGGGTTGGGGCTACACCTTC
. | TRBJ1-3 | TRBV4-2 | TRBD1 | CASSQADRGESGNTIYF | TGTGCCAGCAGCCAAGCTGACAGGGGAGAGTCTGGAAACACCATATATTTT
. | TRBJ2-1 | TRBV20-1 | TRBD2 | CSASPGGAVNNEQFF | TGCAGTGCTAGTCCCGGGGGGGCCGTTAACAATGAGCAGTTCTTC
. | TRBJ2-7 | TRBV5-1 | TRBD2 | CASSLKLAGSYEQYF | TGCGCCAGCAGCTTGAAACTAGCGGGGTCCTACGAGCAGTACTTC
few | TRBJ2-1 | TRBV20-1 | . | CSASRLSSYNEQFF | TGCAGTGCGTCCCGACTAAGCTCCTACAATGAGCAGTTCTTC
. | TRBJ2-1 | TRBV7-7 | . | CASSAGTEQFF | TGTGCTAGCAGCGCTGGGACAGAGCAGTTCTTC
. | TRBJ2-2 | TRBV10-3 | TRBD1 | CAIIGSGTGSTGELFF | TGTGCCATCATCGGATCCGGGACAGGGTCCACCGGGGAGCTGTTTTTT
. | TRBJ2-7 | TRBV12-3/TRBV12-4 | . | CASSLGPGTYEQYF | TGTGCCAGCAGTTTAGGGCCGGGGACCTACGAGCAGTACTTC
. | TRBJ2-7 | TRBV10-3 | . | CAIGALRTSYEQYF | TGTGCCATCGGGGCACTCCGAACCTCCTACGAGCAGTACTTC
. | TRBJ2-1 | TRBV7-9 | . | CASRRENEQFF | TGTGCCAGCAGGAGAGAGAATGAGCAGTTCTTC
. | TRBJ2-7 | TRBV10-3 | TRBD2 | CAIRGTSGGAYEQYF | TGTGCCATCAGGGGGACTAGCGGGGGTGCTTACGAGCAGTACTTC